The rows below give T cell receptor beta chains drawn from one sample of a study of cytomegalovirus exposure and HLA in healthy donors. Measured with immunoSEQ multiplex PCR; TCRdb has only the in-frame clones, and not every one. The table has 210,000 or so clones, roughly 88% seen once; the top ten hold more than 0.6%. The sample comprised PBMCs. Every receptor here comes from a boy aged 2-15 years in good health and CMV-seronegative. Both conserved end residues are part of each CDR3. A D gene is named only where the DNA matches it firmly. Clone size, where shown, is once, few, many, or a class for clones that have expanded.

TRBV9,TRBD2,-,TRBJ2-1,15,CASSLGTSGPNEQFF,TGTGCCAGCAGCCTCGGGACTAGCGGTCCCAATGAGCAGTTCTTC
TRBV2,TRBD1,-,TRBJ2-5,15,CASSGQGADQETQYF,TGTGCCAGCAGTGGACAGGGGGCGGACCAAGAGACCCAGTACTTC
TRBV7-8,TRBD1,-,TRBJ2-5,16,CASSPRTGPIQETQYF,TGTGCCAGCAGCCCTCGGACAGGACCGATCCAAGAGACCCAGTACTTC
TRBV19,TRBD1,-,TRBJ2-3,18,CASSRGQGGLYASDTQYF,TGTGCCAGTAGTAGGGGACAGGGGGGACTGTACGCTTCAGATACGCAGTATTTT
TRBV19,-,few,TRBJ2-7,13,CASSIDGPYEQYF,TGTGCCAGTAGTATAGACGGTCCCTACGAGCAGTACTTC
TRBV20-1,-,-,TRBJ2-7,11,CSARDVDEQYF,TGCAGTGCTAGAGACGTCGACGAGCAGTACTTC
TRBV27,-,-,TRBJ2-7,15,CASSLFGGAPYEQYF,TGTGCCAGCAGTTTATTTGGAGGGGCCCCCTACGAGCAGTACTTC
TRBV18,TRBD1,-,TRBJ2-2,16,CASSPRTGTNTGELFF,TGTGCCAGCTCACCACGGACAGGAACGAACACCGGGGAGCTGTTTTTT
TRBV2,TRBD2,-,TRBJ2-1,15,CASGSGRSSYNEQFF,TGTGCCAGCGGTAGCGGGAGGAGCTCCTACAATGAGCAGTTCTTC
TRBV5-1,TRBD2,-,TRBJ2-3,16,CASSSGLAGLEDTQYF,TGCGCCAGCAGCTCGGGACTAGCGGGATTGGAAGATACGCAGTATTTT
TRBV19,-,-,TRBJ2-5,16,CASSMEAGGYQETQYF,TGTGCCAGTAGTATGGAAGCGGGTGGTTACCAAGAGACCCAGTACTTC
TRBV30,-,-,TRBJ2-3,12,CAWSVRLGGEYF,TGTGCCTGGAGTGTAAGGCTCGGTGGAGAGTATTTT
TRBV5-4,-,-,TRBJ1-6,15,CASTTASGGDSPLHF,TGTGCCAGCACCACCGCGTCGGGGGGGGATTCACCCCTCCACTTT
TRBV6-5,-,-,TRBJ1-4,15,CASSYAGARNEKLFF,TGTGCCAGCAGTTACGCAGGGGCTAGAAATGAAAAACTGTTTTTT
TRBV9,-,once,TRBJ1-1,13,CASSVGPTTEAFF,TGTGCCAGCAGCGTAGGCCCTACCACTGAAGCTTTCTTT
TRBV25-1,TRBD1,-,TRBJ1-2,14,CASSKSTGVDGYTF,TGTGCCAGCAGTAAATCGACAGGGGTCGATGGCTACACCTTC
TRBV19,TRBD2,-,TRBJ2-3,17,CASAPGLAVLGTDTQYF,TGTGCCAGCGCCCCGGGACTAGCGGTTTTGGGCACAGATACGCAGTATTTT